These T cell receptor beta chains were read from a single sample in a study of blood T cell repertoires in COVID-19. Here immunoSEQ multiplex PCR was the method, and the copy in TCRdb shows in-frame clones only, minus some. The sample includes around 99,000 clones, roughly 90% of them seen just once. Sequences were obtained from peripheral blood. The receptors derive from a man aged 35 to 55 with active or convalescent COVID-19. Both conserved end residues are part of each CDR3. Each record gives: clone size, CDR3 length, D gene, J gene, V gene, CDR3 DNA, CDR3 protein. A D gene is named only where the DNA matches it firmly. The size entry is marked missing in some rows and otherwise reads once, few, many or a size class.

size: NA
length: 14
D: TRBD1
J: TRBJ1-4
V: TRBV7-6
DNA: TGTGCCAGCAGCCTGACAGGGGGGGATGAAAAACTGTTTTTT
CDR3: CASSLTGGDEKLFF

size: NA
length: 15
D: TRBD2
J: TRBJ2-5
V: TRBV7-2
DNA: TGTGCCAGCAGCTTTGGACTAGCGTCAGAAGAGACCCAGTACTTC
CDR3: CASSFGLASEETQYF

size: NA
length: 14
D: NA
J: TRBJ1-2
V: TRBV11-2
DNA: TGTGCCAGCAGCTTAGGACAGGCGAGGAGTGGCTACACCTTC
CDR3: CASSLGQARSGYTF

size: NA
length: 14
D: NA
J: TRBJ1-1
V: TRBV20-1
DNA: TGCAGTGCTAGTGGGGACACGGGGAACACTGAAGCTTTCTTT
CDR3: CSASGDTGNTEAFF

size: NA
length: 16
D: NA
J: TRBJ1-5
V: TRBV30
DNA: TGTGCCTGGAGTCCTATAGGCCGCGGGGGAGGGCAGCCCCAGCATTTT
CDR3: CAWSPIGRGGGQPQHF

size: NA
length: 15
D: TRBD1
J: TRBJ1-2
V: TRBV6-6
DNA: TGTGCCAGCAAAAACGGGTACAGGGGGCCGGGTGGCTACACCTTC
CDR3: CASKNGYRGPGGYTF

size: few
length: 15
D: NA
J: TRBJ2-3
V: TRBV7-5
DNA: TGTGTCAGAAGCTTAGGGGACAGGGAGGCAGATACGCAGTATTTT
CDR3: CVRSLGDREADTQYF

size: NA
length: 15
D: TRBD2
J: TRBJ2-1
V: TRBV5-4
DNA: TGTGCCAGCAGCGGGGAGCGGGAGGGAAACAATGAGCAGTTCTTC
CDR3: CASSGEREGNNEQFF

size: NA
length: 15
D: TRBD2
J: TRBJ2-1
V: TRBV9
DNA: TGTGCCAGCAGCCTCGTAGCGGGTCCTTACAATGAGCAGTTCTTC
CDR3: CASSLVAGPYNEQFF

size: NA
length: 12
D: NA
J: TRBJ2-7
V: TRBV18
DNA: TGTGCCAGCTCAGGGGAGATCTACGAGCAGTACTTC
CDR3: CASSGEIYEQYF

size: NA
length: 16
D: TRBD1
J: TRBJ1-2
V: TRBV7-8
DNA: TGTGCCAGCAGCTTAGTTGGGACAGGGTTTTGGGATGGCTACACCTTC
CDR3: CASSLVGTGFWDGYTF

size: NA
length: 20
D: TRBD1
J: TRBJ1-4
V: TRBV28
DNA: TGTGCCAGCAGTTCGTTCGGGACAGGGTTTACCCTACGGACTAATGAAAAACTGTTTTTT
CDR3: CASSSFGTGFTLRTNEKLFF

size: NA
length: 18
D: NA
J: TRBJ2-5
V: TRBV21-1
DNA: TGTGCCAGCAGCAAAGCGCGAGTTCCGCCTGACAGGCCCCCGACCCAGTACTTC
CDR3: CASSKARVPPDRPPTQYF

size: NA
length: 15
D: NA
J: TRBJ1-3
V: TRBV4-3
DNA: TGCGCCAGCAGCCAAGGAACAGGGTATGGAAACACCATATATTTT
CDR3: CASSQGTGYGNTIYF

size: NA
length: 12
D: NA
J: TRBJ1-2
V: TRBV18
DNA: TGTGCCAGCTCCAAGACAGAATATGGCTACACCTTC
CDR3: CASSKTEYGYTF

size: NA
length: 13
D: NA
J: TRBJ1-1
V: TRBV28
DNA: TGTGCCAGCAGTTCGCACAACAGTGATGAAGCTTTCTTT
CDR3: CASSSHNSDEAFF

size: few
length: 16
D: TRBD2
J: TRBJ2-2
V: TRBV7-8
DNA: TGTGCCAGCAGACGACTAGCGGGAGGGCCGGCCGGGGAGCTGTTTTTT
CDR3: CASRRLAGGPAGELFF

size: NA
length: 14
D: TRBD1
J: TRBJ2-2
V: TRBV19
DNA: TGTGCCATATCCGGGACAGGGCGAACCGGGGAGCTGTTTTTT
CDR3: CAISGTGRTGELFF

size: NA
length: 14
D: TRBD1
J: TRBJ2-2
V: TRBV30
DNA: TGTGCCTGGAGAGGACAGGGGAATACCGGGGAGCTGTTTTTT
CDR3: CAWRGQGNTGELFF

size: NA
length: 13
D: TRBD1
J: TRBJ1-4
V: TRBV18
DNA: TGTGCCAGCTCACCTAGGGACAGGGGCCAACTGTTTTTT
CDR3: CASSPRDRGQLFF

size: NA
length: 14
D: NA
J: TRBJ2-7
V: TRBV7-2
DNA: TGTGCCAGCAGTCCCCTGGGGGGAACCTACGAGCAGTACTTC
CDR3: CASSPLGGTYEQYF

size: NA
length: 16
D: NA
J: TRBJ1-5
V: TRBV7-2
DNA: TGTGCCAGCAGCTTAGATGGACAAACAAGCAATCAGCCCCAGCATTTT
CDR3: CASSLDGQTSNQPQHF

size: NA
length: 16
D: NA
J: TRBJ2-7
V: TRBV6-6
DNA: TGTGCCAGCAGTTACCTAATACTGGACAGTATCTACGAGCAGTACTTC
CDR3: CASSYLILDSIYEQYF

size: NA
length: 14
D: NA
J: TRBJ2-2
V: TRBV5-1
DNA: TGCGCCAGCCACGCCGGTTTCAACACCGGGGAGCTGTTTTTT
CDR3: CASHAGFNTGELFF

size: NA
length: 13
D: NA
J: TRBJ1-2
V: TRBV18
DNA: TGTGCCAGCTCACCAGCGAGTCAGGGGATCCGCACCTTC
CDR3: CASSPASQGIRTF

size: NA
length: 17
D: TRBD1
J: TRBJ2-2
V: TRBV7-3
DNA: TGTGCCAGCAGCTTAAGTAGGGGGCACATGAACACCGGGGAGCTGTTTTTT
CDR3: CASSLSRGHMNTGELFF

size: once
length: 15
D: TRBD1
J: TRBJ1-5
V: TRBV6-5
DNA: TGTGCCAGCAGCCCCAGGACAGGGGCTTTCCAGCCCCAGCATTTT
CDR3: CASSPRTGAFQPQHF

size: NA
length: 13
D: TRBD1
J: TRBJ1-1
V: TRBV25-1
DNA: TGTGCCAGCGGGGACAGAGAAGCCACTGAAGCTTTCTTT
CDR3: CASGDREATEAFF

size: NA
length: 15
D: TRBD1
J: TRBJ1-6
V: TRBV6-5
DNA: TGTGCCAGCAGTTACTCGTGGACAGGGGGGTCACCCCTCCACTTT
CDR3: CASSYSWTGGSPLHF

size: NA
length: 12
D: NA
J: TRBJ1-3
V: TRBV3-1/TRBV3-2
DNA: TGTGCCAGCAGCGAGGCGGGTGGGGATCTATATTTT
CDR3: CASSEAGGDLYF

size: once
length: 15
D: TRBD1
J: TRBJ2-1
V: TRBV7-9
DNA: TGTGCCAGCAGCTTAGGGGGACAGGTCGACAATGAGCAGTTCTTC
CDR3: CASSLGGQVDNEQFF

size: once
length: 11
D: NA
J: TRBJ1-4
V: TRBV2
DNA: TGTGCCAGCAGCGGGGGGGGAAAACTGTTTTTT
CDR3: CASSGGGKLFF

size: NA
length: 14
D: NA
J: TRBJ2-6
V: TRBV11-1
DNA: TGTGCCAGCAGGTCGGGGTCTGGGGCCAACGTCCTGACTTTC
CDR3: CASRSGSGANVLTF

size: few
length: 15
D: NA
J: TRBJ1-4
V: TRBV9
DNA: TGTGCCAGCAGCCCTAATGGACAGTCTAATGAAAAACTGTTTTTT
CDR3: CASSPNGQSNEKLFF

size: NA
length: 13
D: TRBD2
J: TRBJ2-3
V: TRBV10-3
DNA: TGTGCCATGGGACTAGCGGGAGGAGATACGCAGTATTTT
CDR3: CAMGLAGGDTQYF

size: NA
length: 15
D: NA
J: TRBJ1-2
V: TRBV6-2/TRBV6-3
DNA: TGTGCCAGCAGTTACGCGGCCCCCGGGGGCTATGGCTACACCTTC
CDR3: CASSYAAPGGYGYTF

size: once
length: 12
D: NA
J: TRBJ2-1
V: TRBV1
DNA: TGCACCAGCAGCCAAGAGGGGAGGAAGCAGTTCTTC
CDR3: CTSSQEGRKQFF

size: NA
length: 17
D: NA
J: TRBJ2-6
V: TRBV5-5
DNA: TGTGCCAGCAGCTTTTGGACAGCAGTCTCTGGGGCCAACGTCCTGACTTTC
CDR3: CASSFWTAVSGANVLTF

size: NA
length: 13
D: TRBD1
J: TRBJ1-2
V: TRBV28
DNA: TGTGCCAGCAGTTCCGGACAGGGGGAAGGCTACACCTTC
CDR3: CASSSGQGEGYTF

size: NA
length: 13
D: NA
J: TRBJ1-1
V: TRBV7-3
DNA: TGTGCCAGCAGCCCTGAAGCGGACACTGAAGCTTTCTTT
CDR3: CASSPEADTEAFF

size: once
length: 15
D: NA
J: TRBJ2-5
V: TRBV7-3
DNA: TGTGCCAGCAGCTTAATAGGGTGGCCAGGGGAGACCCAGTACTTC
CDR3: CASSLIGWPGETQYF

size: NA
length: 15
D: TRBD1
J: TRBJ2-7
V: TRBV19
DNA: TGTGCCAGTAGTACGTCGACAGGGTTGGTGAACGAGCAGTACTTC
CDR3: CASSTSTGLVNEQYF

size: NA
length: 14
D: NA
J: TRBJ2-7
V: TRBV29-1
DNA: TGCAGCGTTGAAGATCTTGGCAACCCCTACGAGCAGTACTTC
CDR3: CSVEDLGNPYEQYF